This TCR beta chain was observed in a study of blood T cell repertoires in COVID-19. Study background: COVID-19 samples collected from the United States, Italy and Spain covered acute and convalescent phases. Nucleic acid was either cDNA or gDNA, and it came from T cells, B-cell-depleted T cells, or PBMCs.

Original processing notes: Reference gene primer amplification yielded estimated nucleated cell counts. The repertoire was sequenced with immunoSEQ multiplex PCR; TCRdb's copy has only in-frame clones and lacks some. V and J calls and clone size are those listed in that table; D and trimming were worked out from the DNA. The sample contains approximately 85,000 clones, 86% of which appear only once. The specimen sequenced was peripheral blood. The receptor's source is a man over 45 with active or convalescent COVID-19.

The CDR3: CASRAGRQSEKLFF. The CDR3, as DNA: TGTGCCAGCAGGGCAGGCAGGCAATCTGAAAAACTGTTTTTT. The V gene is TRBV6-5, the J gene TRBJ1-4, with no clear D. Trimming took off 6 bases at V and 7 bases at J, with 15 bases between the two ends. This CDR3 contains 14 residues. Germline CDR1 MNHEY, CDR2 SVGAGI.